The text below deals with one T cell receptor (beta chain). Its antigen is currently not known. Base qualities are missing; no much larger clone stands one base away. Germline trimming: 5 bases from V, 5 bases from J; junction bases outside gene matches: 9. CDR3 length: 16 amino acids, cysteine to phenylalanine. Left in the record is the CDR3 DNA by itself, 48 bases read in frame from the first base. CDR1 and CDR2 were assigned from the germline V gene (reference sequence) as LNHDA and SQIVND. The data originate from a study of technical replicates of blood from a handful of donors (dated by TCRdb to 2015 to 2018). The library relied on the immunoSEQ multiplex PCR assay. TCRdb limited this immuneACCESS table to in-frame rearrangements with V and J called. A share of clones is missing; checked studies link under half to unresolved V genes, and the rest is unexplained. Present in this sample are 79,000 or so clones, 80% to 95% of which were seen just once. The ten top clones hold 0.3% to 0.45% of the sample.

The receptor's source is a human donor in good health. What was sequenced was T cells isolated from PBMCs. The rearrangement joined TRBV19 to TRBJ2-3, and 11 bases in between align with TRBD2. At the DNA level, the sequence is TGTGCCAGTAGTGGCGTTAGCGGGAGGGCCCAAGATACGCAGTATTTT. Translation gives CASSGVSGRAQDTQYF.